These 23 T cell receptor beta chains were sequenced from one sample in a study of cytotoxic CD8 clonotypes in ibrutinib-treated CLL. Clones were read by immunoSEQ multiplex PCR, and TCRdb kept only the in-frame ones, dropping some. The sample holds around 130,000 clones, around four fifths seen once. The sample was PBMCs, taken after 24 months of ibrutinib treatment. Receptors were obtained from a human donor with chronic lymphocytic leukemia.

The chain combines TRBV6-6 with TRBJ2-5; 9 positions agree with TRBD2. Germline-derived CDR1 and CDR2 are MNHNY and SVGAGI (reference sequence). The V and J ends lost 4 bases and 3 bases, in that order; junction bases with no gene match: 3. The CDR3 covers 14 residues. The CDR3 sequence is CASSLTSGEETQYF. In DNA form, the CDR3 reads TGTGCCAGCAGTTTGACTAGCGGTGAAGAGACCCAGTACTTC.

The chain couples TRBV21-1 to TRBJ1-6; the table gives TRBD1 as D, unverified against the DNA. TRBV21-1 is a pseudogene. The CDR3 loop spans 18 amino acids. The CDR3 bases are TGTGCCAGCAGCAAAGGGGACAGTTGGGAAGGGGCCCATTCACCCCTCCACTTT. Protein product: CASSKGDSWEGAHSPLHF.

CDR3 coding DNA: TGTGCCAGCACCCCTTACGGGTACACTGAAGCTTTCTTT. Encoded protein: CASTPYGYTEAFF. The J gene is TRBJ1-1, the V gene TRBV7-2, with unresolved D. CDR1 and CDR2 from the germline V gene are SGHTA and FQGNSA. The length of the CDR3 is 13 residues. The ends were cut back, 7 bases at V and 3 bases at J, with 12 bases in the middle.

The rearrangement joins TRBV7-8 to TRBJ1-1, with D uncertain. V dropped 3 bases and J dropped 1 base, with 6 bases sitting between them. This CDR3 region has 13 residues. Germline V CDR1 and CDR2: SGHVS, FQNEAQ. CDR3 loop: CASSFGRNTEAFF. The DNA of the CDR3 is TGTGCCAGCAGCTTCGGCAGGAACACTGAAGCTTTCTTT.

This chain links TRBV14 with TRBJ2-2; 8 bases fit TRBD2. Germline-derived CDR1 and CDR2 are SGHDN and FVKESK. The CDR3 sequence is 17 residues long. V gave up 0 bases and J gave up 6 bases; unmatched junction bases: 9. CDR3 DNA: TGTGCCAGCAGCCAAGATCGCGGGGGGTTCTTCGCCGGGGAGCTGTTTTTT. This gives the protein CASSQDRGGFFAGELFF.

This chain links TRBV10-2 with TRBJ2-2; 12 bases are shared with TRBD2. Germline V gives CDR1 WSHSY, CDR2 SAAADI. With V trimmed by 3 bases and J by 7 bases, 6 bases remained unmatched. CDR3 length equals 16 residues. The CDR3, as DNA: TGCGCCAGCAGTGAACGGCGACTAGCGGGGGTCGGGGAGCTGTTTTTT. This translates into CASSERRLAGVGELFF.

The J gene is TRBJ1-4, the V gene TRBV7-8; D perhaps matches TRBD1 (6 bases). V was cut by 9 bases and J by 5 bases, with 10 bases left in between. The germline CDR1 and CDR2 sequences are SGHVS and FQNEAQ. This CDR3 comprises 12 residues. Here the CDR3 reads CASTRGNEKLFF. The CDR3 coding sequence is TGTGCCAGTACAAGGGGGAATGAAAAACTGTTTTTT.

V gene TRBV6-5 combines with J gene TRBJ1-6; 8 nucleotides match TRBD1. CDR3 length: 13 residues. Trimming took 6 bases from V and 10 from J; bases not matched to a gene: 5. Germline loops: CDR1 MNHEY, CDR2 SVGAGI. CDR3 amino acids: CASRDRVGSPLHF. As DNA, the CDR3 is TGTGCCAGCAGGGACAGGGTGGGCTCACCCCTCCACTTT.

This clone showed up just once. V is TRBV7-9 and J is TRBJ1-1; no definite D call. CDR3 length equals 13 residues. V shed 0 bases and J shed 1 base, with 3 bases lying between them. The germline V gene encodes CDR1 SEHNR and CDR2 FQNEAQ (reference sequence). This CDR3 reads CASSLAGNTEAFF. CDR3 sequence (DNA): TGTGCCAGCAGCTTAGCTGGGAACACTGAAGCTTTCTTT.

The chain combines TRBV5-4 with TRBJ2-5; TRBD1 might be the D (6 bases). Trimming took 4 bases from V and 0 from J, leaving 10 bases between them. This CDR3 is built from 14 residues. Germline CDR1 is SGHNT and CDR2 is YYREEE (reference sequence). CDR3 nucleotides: TGTGCCAGCAGCCCCGGGACAAACCAAGAGACCCAGTACTTC. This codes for CASSPGTNQETQYF.

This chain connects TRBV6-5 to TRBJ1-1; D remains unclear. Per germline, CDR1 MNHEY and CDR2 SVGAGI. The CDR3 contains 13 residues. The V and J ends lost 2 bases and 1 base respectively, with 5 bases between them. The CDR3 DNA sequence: TGTGCCAGCAGTTACGAGGGGAACACTGAAGCTTTCTTT. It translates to CASSYEGNTEAFF.

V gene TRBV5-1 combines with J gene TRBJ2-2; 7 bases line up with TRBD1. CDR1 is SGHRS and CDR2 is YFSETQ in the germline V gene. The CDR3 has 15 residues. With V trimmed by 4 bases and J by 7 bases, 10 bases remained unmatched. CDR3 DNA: TGCGCCAGCAGCAAAGGGGGCCACTTGGTCGGGGAGCTGTTTTTT. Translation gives CASSKGGHLVGELFF.

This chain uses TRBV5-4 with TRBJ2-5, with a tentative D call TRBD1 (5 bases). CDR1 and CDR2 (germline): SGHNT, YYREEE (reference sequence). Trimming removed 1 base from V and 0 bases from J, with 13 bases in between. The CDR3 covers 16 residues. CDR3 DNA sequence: TGTGCCAGCAGCTTGATGAAGGCAGGGTACCAAGAGACCCAGTACTTC. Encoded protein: CASSLMKAGYQETQYF.

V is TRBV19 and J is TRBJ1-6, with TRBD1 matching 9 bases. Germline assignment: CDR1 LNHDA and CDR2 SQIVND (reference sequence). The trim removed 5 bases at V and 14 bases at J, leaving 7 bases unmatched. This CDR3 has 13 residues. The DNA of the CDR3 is TGTGCCAGTAGTCAACAATGGGACAGGGCCCTCCACTTT. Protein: CASSQQWDRALHF.

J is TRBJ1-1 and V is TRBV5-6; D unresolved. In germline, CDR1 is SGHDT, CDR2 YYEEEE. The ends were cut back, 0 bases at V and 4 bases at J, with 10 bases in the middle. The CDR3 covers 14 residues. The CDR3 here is CASSLAPRSTEAFF. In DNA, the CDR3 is TGTGCCAGCAGCTTGGCCCCACGGAGCACTGAAGCTTTCTTT.

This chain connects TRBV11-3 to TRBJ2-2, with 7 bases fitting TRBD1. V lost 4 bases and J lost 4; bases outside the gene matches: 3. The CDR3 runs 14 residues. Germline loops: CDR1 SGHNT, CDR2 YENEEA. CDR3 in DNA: TGTGCCAGCAGCTCTGGACAGGTCACCGGGGAGCTGTTTTTT. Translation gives CASSSGQVTGELFF.

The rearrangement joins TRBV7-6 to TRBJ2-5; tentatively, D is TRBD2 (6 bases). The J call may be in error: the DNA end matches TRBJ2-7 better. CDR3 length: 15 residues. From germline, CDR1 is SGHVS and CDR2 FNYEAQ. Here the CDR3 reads CASSSVGTASYEQYF. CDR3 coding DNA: TGTGCCAGCAGCTCCGTAGGGACTGCCTCCTACGAGCAGTACTTC.

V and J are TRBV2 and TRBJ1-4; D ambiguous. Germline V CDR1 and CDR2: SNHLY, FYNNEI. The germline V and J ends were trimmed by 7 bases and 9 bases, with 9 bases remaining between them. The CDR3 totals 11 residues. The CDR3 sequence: CASIGRKKLFF. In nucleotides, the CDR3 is TGTGCCAGCATCGGTCGAAAAAAACTGTTTTTT.

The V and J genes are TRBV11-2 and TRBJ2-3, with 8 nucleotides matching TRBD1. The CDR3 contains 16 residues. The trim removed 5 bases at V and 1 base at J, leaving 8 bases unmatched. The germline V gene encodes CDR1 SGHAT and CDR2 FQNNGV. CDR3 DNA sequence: TGTGCCAGCAGCGCCCACAGGGGGACGGGCACAGATACGCAGTATTTT. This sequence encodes CASSAHRGTGTDTQYF.

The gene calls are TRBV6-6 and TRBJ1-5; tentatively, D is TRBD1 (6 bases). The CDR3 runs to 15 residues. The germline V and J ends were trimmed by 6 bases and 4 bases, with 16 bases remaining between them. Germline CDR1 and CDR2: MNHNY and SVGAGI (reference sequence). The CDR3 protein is CASREQGIGNQPQHF. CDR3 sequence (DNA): TGTGCCAGCAGGGAACAGGGTATAGGGAATCAGCCCCAGCATTTT.

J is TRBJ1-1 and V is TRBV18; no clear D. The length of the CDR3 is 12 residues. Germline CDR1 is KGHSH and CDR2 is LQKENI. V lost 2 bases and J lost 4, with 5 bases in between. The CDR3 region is CASSPVVTEAFF. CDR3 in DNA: TGTGCCAGCTCACCAGTCGTCACTGAAGCTTTCTTT.

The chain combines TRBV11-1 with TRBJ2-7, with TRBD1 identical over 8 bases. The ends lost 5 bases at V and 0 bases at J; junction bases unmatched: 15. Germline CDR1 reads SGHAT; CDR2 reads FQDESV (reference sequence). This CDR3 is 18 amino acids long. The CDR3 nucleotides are TGTGCCAGCAGCAGCCCCCCAATCGGGACAGGAATCTCCTACGAGCAGTACTTC. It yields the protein CASSSPPIGTGISYEQYF.

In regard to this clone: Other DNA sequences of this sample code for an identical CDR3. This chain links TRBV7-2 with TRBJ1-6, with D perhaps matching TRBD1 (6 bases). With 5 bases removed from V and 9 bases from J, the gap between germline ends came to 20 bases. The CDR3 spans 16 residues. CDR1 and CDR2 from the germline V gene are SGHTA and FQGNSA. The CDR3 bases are TGTGCCAGCAGCGCCGAGGGGGGCACGGTGGGTTCACCCCTCCACTTT. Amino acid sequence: CASSAEGGTVGSPLHF.